This TCR beta chain was documented in a study of PD-L1 blockade in urothelial cancer. With respect to this clone: Its target is not known.

Only in-frame clones appear in the TCRdb table, and some are missing; sequencing was by immunoSEQ multiplex PCR. The sample holds about 50,000 clones, approximately 80% seen once. Overall study results and limits: By 3 weeks, tumor-associated blood clones had expanded more in durable-benefit patients.

This CDR3 spans 15 amino acids. Germline V gene data show CDR1 as SGHVS and CDR2 as FQNEAQ. The V end was cut by 4 bases, the J end by 0 bases, with 13 bases between. Indicated time point: peripheral blood 6 weeks after treatment start. The clonotype comes from a man between 70 and 80 years old with urothelial cancer. The chain couples TRBV7-8 to TRBJ2-7; no definite D call. The material sequenced was PBMCs, taken around atezolizumab (anti-PD-L1) treatment. CDR3 DNA sequence: TGTGCCAGCAGCTCCGTTAGATCCTTCTCCTACGAGCAGTACTTC. It specifies CASSSVRSFSYEQYF.